This T cell receptor beta chain is drawn from a study of blood T cells in healthy people across ages. Study-wide results and caveats: Older age went with lower TCR beta diversity per million T cells, in a roughly linear way. Bulk PBMC profiling left naive and antigen-experienced comparisons inconclusive.

This CDR3 comprises 14 residues. From germline, CDR1 is DFQATT and CDR2 SNEGSKA (reference sequence). The J segment lost 2 bases and the V segment lost 2 bases, leaving 4 bases of the junction unmatched. At least 5 micrograms of total RNA were extracted per sample. This clonotype was counted ten times or more. The target antigen is unknown. Primers used in a second PCR of roughly 7 to 12 cycles were a sample-barcoded 5' primer and a J-beta primer mix. One entry per CDR3 protein, called by TCRdb with MiXCR from the 5' RACE reads. The sample shows around 650,000 distinct CDR3 sequences, approximately 30% of them seen only once.

This sequence originates from a woman older than 75 in good health. Sequencing was carried out using blood. This chain links TRBV20-1 with TRBJ2-5; 8 bases agree with TRBD2. The CDR3 reads CSARNGGAQETQYF. CDR3 nucleotide sequence: TGCAGTGCTAGAAACGGGGGGGCTCAAGAGACCCAGTACTTC.